The T cell receptor (beta chain) described here comes from a study of cytomegalovirus exposure and HLA in healthy donors (dated by TCRdb to 2015 to 2018). Study-wide context: An earlier analysis of 587 of the donors reported approximately 300 Gb of sequence data and 117 million unique TCR beta sequences from about 179 million T cells. Roughly 290 gigabases of sequencing data and tens of millions of unique TCR sequences made up an early release that covered approximately 620 HLA-typed donors. Among the approximately 400 genotyped donors, about 83% belonged to the genetic ancestry cluster associated with self-reported Caucasian donors. The study aimed to test whether cataloging public T cell receptors could reveal signatures of past pathogen exposure. The T cell repertoires of roughly 660 subjects were profiled by immunosequencing and related to cytomegalovirus serostatus. In addition to the first cohort of 666 subjects, a separate validation cohort of 120 different subjects was used. High-throughput TCR immunosequencing, statistical association of individual TCRs with disease status, and machine learning were combined to predict cytomegalovirus infection status. A later analysis re-examined previously published TCR beta repertoires from 610 or so donors and added high-resolution HLA genotyping to investigate patterns of TCR occurrence. In the later analysis, no new phenotypic data were used to find candidate immune exposures; instead, reliance was placed on TCR beta sequences and their occurrence across donors. An earlier analysis of approximately 640 of the donors applied high-throughput TCR beta sequencing to assess whether each TCR beta V gene segment acted as functional or pseudogenic. Donor age, sex, ethnicity and CMV serostatus were collected together with the repertoire data. A later genetic analysis took genome-wide SNP genotypes for about 65% of the 666 donors and used that subset as a discovery cohort. Every discovery cohort repertoire had been produced on one sequencing platform. Both class I and class II loci were covered by HLA typing, at four-digit resolution. Typing coverage varied by locus: roughly 620-630 donors for A, B, C, DRB1 and DQB1; approximately 560 for DQA1; more than 600 for DPA1; fewer than 480 for DPB1. Because of strong linkage in the cohort, roughly five DR-DQ haplotypes were treated as single units for association and clustering. Among about 370 genotyped donors of the cohort, an average of approximately 220,000 unique TCR beta nucleotide sequences was sequenced per donor, of which 15% to 20% were non-productive. Points the paper makes about the study in general: Roughly 17 rarely observed V segments, including chromosome 9 orphons, were excluded from the earlier analysis of some 590 of the donors because counts were too low. Linkage disequilibrium might explain the correlated functional status among segregating V segments, but an unknown experimental factor could not be excluded. In an earlier analysis of some 640 of the donors, most TCR beta V segments were observed in productive rearrangements about 87% or about 30% of the time, broadly matching IMGT annotations. The only immune exposure information available for the cohort was CMV serostatus. The authors suggested that the approach could potentially be extended to other disease states and immunological phenotypes. A later analysis associated 16,951 TCR beta sequences with specific HLA alleles at a false discovery rate of 0.05. Several of the top co-occurrence clusters appeared to be linked to parvovirus B19, influenza, CMV and Epstein-Barr virus, according to a later analysis. A group of highly shared sequence variants was considered likely to be a technical artifact of the sequencing pipeline. In the study, 150 to 200 TCR beta chains were listed as associated with cytomegalovirus. The presence/absence analyses assumed that sequencing depth was roughly uniform across donors, and that assumption may not be true. Only TCR beta chains were sequenced in this cohort, and the absence of alpha or paired-chain data limited detectable features. When HLA alleles, especially DR and DQ, strongly co-occurred, TCR associations were difficult to assign to individual alleles. A further reported finding was that TCR beta sequences accurately predicted the HLA-A and HLA-B alleles for most subjects in the first cohort. An association between a missense DCLRE1C variant and V-gene and J-gene trimming of TCR beta chains was found in a later genetic analysis and replicated in an independent cohort. Across donors, most TCR sequences were observed very rarely, whereas some public TCRs were present in many individuals. The classifier was reported to diagnose cytomegalovirus status with high specificity and sensitivity in both the original and validation cohorts. In a later analysis, most CMV-associated TCR beta chains were found to appear HLA-restricted, with HLA associations seemingly driven largely by CMV exposure. In a later genetic analysis, fewer N-insertions in productive TCRs were reported among donors in an Asian-associated ancestry cluster than the approximately 710-donor mean. Because some donors lacked HLA typing at each locus, the association tests relied only on the typed subset. Compared with equally common non-associated chains, HLA-associated TCR beta chains in a later analysis were more clonally expanded and had lower generation probabilities. In vitro tests confirmed that three of the cytomegalovirus-associated TCR beta chains recognize cytomegalovirus antigens. According to a later analysis, TCR association rates differed among HLA loci, with DRB1 alleles showing the most associated TCRs and HLA-C alleles showing the fewest.

Libraries were prepared through the immunoSEQ multiplex PCR assay. The multiplex PCR relied on a mix of 60 forward primers for TCR Vbeta segments and 13 reverse primers for TCR Jbeta segments. Amplification of the CDR3 region of rearranged TCR beta genes was performed with a multiplex PCR assay on genomic DNA. On the Illumina HiSeq System, the amplified TCR beta libraries were sequenced as 87-base-pair reads. Regarding the original processing steps: In a later analysis, around 80 million unique TCR beta chains were counted across the 690 or so repertoires, and approximately 11 million of these chains were shared by at least two donors. Raw reads were error-corrected and collapsed into unique sequences by a nearest-neighbor algorithm in which closely related sequences were merged to remove PCR and sequencing errors. CDR3 sequences were aligned to IMGT reference sequences to assign V, D and J gene segments. For a sequence to be retained, a match of at least six nucleotides was required to both a V gene segment and a J gene segment. Rearrangements were classified as productive when the CDR3 lacked stop codons and remained in frame with V and J, and all other rearrangements were classified as non-productive. CDR3 was defined by IMGT convention, running from the second conserved V-encoded cysteine to the conserved J-encoded phenylalanine. Sequences without an unambiguous match to a single V gene segment were excluded from the earlier analysis of almost 600 of the donors. An earlier analysis of some 500 of the donors classified V segments as functional when productive rearrangements were above 56.7% and as segregating when the standard deviation between donors was above 5%. A statistical classification framework was built to diagnose cytomegalovirus status from the catalog of TCR beta chain sequences. In a later analysis, TCR nucleotide sequences were compared against IMGT/GENE-DB human TR gene sequences so that V and J genes could be assigned. A later analysis assigned CDR3 sequences and most-parsimonious VDJ recombination scenarios with the TCRdist pipeline. In a later analysis, every TCR beta chain was defined by the combination of its CDR3 amino acid sequence and its V-gene family, and reads without a unique V-gene family were dropped. In a later analysis, 450 to 600 highly shared, low-generation-probability nucleotide sequences were removed to address suspected cross-contamination and a sequencing artifact. A later analysis calculated a clonal expansion index for each public chain from normalized within-repertoire ranks of inferred template counts. In a later analysis, generation probabilities were computed with a VDJ recombination model fitted to out-of-frame rearrangements, and the resulting probabilities were checked against IGoR. Hypergeometric tests were used in a later analysis to score TCR-TCR, TCR-HLA and TCR-CMV co-occurrence, with a repertoire-size bias correction applied to the TCR pairs. In a later analysis, false discovery rates were estimated by permuting HLA or CMV assignments 20 times. A later analysis grouped co-occurring TCRs with DBSCAN, adding TCRdist sequence similarity when clustering within HLA-allele-positive subsets. Repertoires with fewer than 30,000 or more than 120,000 public chains, plus five repertoires with anomalous nucleotide sharing, were excluded from co-occurrence clustering. TCRdb obtained this table from immuneACCESS and retained in-frame rearrangements with V and J assigned. These tables miss some clones; where compared with another copy, unresolved V genes account for less than half of the shortfall, and the remainder is unexplained. V and J calls and clone size are as listed in that table; D and trimming were resolved from the DNA. The sample records some 150,000 clones, about four fifths of which are singletons. Together, the top ten hold about 10% of the sample.

The cohort comprised 710 or so healthy bone marrow donors. At the time of sampling, all cohort members were nominally healthy, though unrecorded immune exposures were likely present. The donor tested CMV seropositive, placing the donor among the 250 to 350 seropositive members of the cohort. A peripheral blood sample was provided by each donor, and peripheral blood mononuclear cells were used for TCR beta sequencing. The Qiagen DNeasy Blood Extraction Kit was used to extract genomic DNA from the blood cell samples. Only one count was recorded for this clone. What antigen it recognizes has not been identified. Base qualities are not at hand, and no much larger clone is one base apart. The sequenced material came from PBMCs. The receptor's source is a man aged 45 to 65 in good health and CMV-seropositive.

The sequenced DNA: TGCAGCGTTGTTCAGGGGAATCAGCCCCAGCATTTT. It is translated as CSVVQGNQPQHF. This receptor chain uses TRBV29-1 and TRBJ1-5; a weak D assignment points to TRBD1 (6 bases agree). The germline V gene yields SQVTM for CDR1 and ANQGSEA for CDR2. V gives up 4 bases and J gives up 4 bases, and the segment between their germline ends measures 8 bases. Including cysteine and phenylalanine, the CDR3 has 12 amino acids. Only the CDR3 part of the read is kept: 36 bases, read in frame from the first base.